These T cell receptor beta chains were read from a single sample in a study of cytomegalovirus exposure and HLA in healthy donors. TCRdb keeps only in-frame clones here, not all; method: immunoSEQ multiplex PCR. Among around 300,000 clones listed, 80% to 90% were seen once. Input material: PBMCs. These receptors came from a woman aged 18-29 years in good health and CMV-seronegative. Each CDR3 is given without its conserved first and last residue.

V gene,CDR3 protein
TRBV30,AWSWTGLTDTQY
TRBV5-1,ASSSAWDREVREQY
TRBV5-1,ASSLTSRTDTQY
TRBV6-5,ASSYSAGVWNEQF
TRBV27,ASSSGRTAGGQDTQY
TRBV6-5,ASSYGGTGMNTEAF
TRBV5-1,ASSFSAGDSGEQY
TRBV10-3,AISESKASDSPLH
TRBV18,ASSPVTGMYNSPLH
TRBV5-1,ASSLGGGSNEQF
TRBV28,ASSLEGRRVQPQH
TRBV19,ASRHTSGAYNEQF
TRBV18,ASSPPSGGAREQY
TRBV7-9,ASSSQGGNSPLH
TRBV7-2,ASSSGELF
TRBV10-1,ASGRDRGTYGYT
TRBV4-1,ASSLLIGGEAYGYT
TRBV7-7,ASSSASGEVSYNEQF
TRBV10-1,ASSPGPAGGRNSPLH
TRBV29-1,SVEDRAYEQY
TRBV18,ASSYDRVGEQY
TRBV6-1,ASLFIGAEAF
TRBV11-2,ASSLEGSFYGYT
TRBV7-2,ASSLPSRHYEQY
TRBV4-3,ASSHRGGYNEQF
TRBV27,ASSPRPPNRNTEAF
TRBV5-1,ASSLKRSGVGANVLT
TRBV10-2,ASRSRDRGLSEEYGYT
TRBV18,ASSSSGTGKSGYT
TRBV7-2,ASSLADTGTGASGYT
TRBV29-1,SVGQGLNQPQH
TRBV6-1,ASTWTGEKNQPQH
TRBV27,ASSNLGTGIHNEQF
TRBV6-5,ASRRLSESGELF
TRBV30,AWSEDRGPQPQH
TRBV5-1,ASSFGGAVEAF
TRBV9,ASSVNRNTEAF
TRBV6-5,ASRRITWYGYT
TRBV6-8,ASSYPGVAGGKDTQY
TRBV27,ASSIPGTGATDTQY
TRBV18,ASSPGPSSYNEQF
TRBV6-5,ASVGFRGQNTEAF
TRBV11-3,ASSPGAGYEQY
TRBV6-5,ASSYLGQGTT
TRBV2,ASSNPSDLSNVDTQY
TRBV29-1,SVWGGWLLGGNTEAF
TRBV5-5,ASSKKTGGTNTGELF
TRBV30,AWSVGQGVEQY
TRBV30,AWKGGPGVEQF
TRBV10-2,ASSDRQGMVETQY
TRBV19,ASSPGQGEDEQY
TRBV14,ASSQELSVSGANVLT
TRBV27,ASSLYPGTDTQY